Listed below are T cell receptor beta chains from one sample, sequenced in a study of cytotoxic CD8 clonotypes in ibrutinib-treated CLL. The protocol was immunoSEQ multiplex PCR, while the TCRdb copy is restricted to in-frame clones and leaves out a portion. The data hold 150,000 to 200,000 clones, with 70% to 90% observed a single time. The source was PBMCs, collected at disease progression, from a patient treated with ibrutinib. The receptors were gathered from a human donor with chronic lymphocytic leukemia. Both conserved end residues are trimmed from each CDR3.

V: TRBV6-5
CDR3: ASSSTTVGEKTQY

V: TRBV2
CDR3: ASAPQETQY

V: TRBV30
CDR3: AWTVGTDTQY

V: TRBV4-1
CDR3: ASSQRGGPKRDHNEQF

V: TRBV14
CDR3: ASSPRDRGSNQPQH

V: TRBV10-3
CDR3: AIAQGAHNSNQPQH

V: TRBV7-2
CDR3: ATRTRDLKNIQY

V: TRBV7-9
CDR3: ASSLRGFGDEQY

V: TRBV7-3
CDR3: ASSFTRTDTQY

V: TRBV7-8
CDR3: ASSLGGLPYEQY

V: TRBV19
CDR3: ATASTGQGYGYT

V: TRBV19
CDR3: ASRTRRDRGQQY

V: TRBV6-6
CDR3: ASRDSGTGKSYEQY

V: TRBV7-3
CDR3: ASSTRTSESAGELF

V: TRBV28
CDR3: ASSFPGQGPYSNQPQH

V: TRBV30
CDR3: AWSVRGGYT

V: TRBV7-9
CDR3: ASSSSMGAGQPQH

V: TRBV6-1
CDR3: ASSETGNGRMNTEAF

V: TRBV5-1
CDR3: ASSPLKGTGANVLT

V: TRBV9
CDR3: ASNGGTTDTQY

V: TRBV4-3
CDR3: ASSQGYYRREETQY

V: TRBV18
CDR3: ASSPQGDEKLF

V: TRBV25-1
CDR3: ASSDRDSLYEQY

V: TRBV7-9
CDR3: ASSTTGGDQPQH

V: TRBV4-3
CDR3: ASSDRAGANVLT

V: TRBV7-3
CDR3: ASSFRGGISGELF

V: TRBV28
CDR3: ASNRFPDTQY

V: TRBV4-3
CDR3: ASSQDQRASREAF

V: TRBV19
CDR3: ASSIGRLAGGVETQY

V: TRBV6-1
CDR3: ASRVQDTPPYEQY

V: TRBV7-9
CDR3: ASTSSAAYEQY

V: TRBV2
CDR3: ASRPGLAGGPSSYNEQF

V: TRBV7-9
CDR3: ASSLASKYEQY

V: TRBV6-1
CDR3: ASSEAGTDFGYT

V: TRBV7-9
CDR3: ASSLAQGETQY

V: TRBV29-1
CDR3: SVRASNQPQH

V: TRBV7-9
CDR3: ASKLTSGEVDTQY

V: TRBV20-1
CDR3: SAEDTGELF

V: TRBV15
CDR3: ATSRDSSLAGVSGELF

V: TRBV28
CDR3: ASSFRGYQPQH

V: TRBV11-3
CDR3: ASSPPGNTIY

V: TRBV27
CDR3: ASRRASPSNTQY

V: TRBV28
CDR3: ASRTLGQGVLGEQY

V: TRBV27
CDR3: ASSLRGRFEPFSYNEQF

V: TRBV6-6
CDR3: ASSQDPFRDTIY

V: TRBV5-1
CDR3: ASSFSRVETSGELF

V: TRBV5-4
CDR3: ASSLGGGDAEAF

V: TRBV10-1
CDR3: ASSAATSPNTQY

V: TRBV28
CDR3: ASSLAAWDTYTDTQY

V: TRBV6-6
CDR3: ASSYSMGEGTDTQY

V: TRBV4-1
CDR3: ASSQSSNQPQH

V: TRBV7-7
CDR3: ASSRGKGEGTQY

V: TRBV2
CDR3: ASRSQGLYEQY